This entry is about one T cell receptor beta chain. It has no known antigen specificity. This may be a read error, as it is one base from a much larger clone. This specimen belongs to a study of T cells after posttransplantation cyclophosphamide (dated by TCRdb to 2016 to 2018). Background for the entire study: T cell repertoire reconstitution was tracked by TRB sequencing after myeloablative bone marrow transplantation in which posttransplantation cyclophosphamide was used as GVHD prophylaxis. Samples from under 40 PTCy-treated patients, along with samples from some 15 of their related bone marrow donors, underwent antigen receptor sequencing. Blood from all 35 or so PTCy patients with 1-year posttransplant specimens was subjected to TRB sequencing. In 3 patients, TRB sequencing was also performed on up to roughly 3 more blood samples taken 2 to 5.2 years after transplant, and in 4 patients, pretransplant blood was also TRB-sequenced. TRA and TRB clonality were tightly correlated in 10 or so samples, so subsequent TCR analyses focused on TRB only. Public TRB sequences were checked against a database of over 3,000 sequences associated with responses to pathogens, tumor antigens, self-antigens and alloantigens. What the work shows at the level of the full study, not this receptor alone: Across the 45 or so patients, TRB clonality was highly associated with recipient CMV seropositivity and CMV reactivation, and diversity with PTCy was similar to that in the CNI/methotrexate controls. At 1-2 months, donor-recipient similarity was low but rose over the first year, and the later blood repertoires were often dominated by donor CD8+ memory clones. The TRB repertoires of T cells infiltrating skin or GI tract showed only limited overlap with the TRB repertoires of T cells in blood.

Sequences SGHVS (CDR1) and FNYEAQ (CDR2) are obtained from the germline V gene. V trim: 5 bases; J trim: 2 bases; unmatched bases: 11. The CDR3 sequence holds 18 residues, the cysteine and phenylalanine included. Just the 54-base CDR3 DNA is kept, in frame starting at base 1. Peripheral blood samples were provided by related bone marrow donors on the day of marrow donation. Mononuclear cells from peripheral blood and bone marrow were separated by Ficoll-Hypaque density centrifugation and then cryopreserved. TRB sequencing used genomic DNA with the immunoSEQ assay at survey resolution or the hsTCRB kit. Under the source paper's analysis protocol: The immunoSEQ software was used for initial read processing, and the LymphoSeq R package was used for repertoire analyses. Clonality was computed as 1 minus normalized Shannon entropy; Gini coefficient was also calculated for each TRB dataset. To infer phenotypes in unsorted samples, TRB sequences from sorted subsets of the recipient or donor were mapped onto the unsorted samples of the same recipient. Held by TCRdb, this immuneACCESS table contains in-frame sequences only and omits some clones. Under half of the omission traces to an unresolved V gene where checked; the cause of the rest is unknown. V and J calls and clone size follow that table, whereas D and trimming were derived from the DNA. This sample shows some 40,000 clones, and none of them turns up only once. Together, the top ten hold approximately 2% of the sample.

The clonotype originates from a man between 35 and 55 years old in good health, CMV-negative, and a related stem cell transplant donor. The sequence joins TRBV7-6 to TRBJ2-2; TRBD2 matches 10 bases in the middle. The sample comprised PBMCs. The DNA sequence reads TGTGCCAGCAGCCAAATAGGGGCTAGCGGGGGAAACACCGGGGAGCTGTTTTTT. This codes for CASSQIGASGGNTGELFF.